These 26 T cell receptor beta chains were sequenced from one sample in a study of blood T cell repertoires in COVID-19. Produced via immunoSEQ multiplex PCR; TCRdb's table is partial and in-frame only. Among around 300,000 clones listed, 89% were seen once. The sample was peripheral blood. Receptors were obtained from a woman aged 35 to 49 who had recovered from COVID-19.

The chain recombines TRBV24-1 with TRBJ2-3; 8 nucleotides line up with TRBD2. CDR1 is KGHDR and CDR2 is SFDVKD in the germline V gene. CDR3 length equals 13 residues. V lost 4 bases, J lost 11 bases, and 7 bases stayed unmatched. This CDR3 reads CATSEFLAGQQYF. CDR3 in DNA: TGTGCCACCAGTGAGTTCCTAGCGGGTCAGCAGTATTTT.

CDR3 sequence: CASSRGAGGSTDTQYF. DNA of the CDR3: TGTGCCAGCAGCCGCGGGGCGGGAGGTAGCACAGATACGCAGTATTTT. V usage is TRBV3-1 (or the pseudogene TRBV3-2) and J usage is TRBJ2-3, with 8 bases fitting TRBD2. Germline V gene lookup returns CDR1 LGHDT and CDR2 YNNKEL (reference sequence). This CDR3 has 16 residues. V was clipped by 4 bases and J by 0 bases; unmatched bases: 6.

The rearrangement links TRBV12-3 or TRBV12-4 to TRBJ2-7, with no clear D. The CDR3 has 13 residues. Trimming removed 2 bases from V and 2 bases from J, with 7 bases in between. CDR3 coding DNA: TGTGCCAGCAGTTTAAACAGAGCCTACGAGCAGTACTTC. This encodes CASSLNRAYEQYF.

Here the CDR3 reads CASSRTVGVETEAFF. CDR3 coding DNA: TGTGCCAGTAGCCGGACAGTCGGGGTTGAGACTGAAGCTTTCTTT. V and J are TRBV19 and TRBJ1-1; tentative D call: TRBD1 (6 bases). CDR1 and CDR2 (germline): LNHDA, SQIVND (reference sequence). CDR3 size: 15 residues. The V end lost 6 bases, the J end lost 5 bases, and 19 bases lay between the germline ends.

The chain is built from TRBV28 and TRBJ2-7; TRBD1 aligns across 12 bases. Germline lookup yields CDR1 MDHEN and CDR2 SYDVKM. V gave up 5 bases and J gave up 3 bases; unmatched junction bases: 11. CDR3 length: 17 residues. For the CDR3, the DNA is TGTGCCAGCAGTCTAATAACCGGGACAGGGGGCTACTACGAGCAGTACTTC. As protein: CASSLITGTGGYYEQYF.

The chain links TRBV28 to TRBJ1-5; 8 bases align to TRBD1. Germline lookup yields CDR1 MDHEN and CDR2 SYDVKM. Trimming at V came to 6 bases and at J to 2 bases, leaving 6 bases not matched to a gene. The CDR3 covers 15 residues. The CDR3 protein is CASRSTGGGNQPQHF. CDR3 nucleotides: TGTGCCAGCAGATCCACAGGGGGAGGCAATCAGCCCCAGCATTTT.

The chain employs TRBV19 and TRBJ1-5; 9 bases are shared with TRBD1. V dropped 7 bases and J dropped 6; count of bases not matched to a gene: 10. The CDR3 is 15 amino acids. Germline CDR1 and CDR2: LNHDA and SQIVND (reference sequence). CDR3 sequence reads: CASTTGTGYGQPQHF. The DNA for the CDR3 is TGTGCCAGTACCACCGGGACAGGGTACGGTCAGCCCCAGCATTTT.

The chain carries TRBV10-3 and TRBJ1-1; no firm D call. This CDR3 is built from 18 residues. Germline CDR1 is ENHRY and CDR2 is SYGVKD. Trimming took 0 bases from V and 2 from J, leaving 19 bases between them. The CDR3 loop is CAISESDSSLGLNTEAFF. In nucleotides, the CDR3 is TGTGCCATCAGTGAGTCCGATTCCTCCCTCGGGTTAAACACTGAAGCTTTCTTT.

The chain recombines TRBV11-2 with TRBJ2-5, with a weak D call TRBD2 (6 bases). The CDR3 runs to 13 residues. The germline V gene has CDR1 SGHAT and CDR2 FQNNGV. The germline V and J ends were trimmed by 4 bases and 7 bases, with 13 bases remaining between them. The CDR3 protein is CASSSASEGTQYF. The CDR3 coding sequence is TGTGCCAGCAGCTCTGCTAGCGAGGGGACCCAGTACTTC.

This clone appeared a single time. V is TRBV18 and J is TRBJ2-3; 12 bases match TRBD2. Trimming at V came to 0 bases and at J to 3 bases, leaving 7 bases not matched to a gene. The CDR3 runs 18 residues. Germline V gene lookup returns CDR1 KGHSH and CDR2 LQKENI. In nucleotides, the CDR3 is TGTGCCAGCTCACCACCGAGTACTAGCGGGAGGAGGACAGATACGCAGTATTTT. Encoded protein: CASSPPSTSGRRTDTQYF.

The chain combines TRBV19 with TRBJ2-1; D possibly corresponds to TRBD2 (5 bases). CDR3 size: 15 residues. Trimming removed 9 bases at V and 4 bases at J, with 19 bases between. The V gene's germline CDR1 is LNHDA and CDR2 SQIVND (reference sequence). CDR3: CASAYPGMSYNEQFF. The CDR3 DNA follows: TGTGCCAGCGCCTACCCCGGGATGTCTTACAATGAGCAGTTCTTC.

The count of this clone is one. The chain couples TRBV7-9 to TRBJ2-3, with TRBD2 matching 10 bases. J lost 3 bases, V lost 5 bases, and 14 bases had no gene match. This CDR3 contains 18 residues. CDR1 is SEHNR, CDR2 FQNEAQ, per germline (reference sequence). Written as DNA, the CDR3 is TGTGCCAGCAGCCGCTGGATACAAGCGGGAGGGCTGACAGATACGCAGTATTTT. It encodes CASSRWIQAGGLTDTQYF.

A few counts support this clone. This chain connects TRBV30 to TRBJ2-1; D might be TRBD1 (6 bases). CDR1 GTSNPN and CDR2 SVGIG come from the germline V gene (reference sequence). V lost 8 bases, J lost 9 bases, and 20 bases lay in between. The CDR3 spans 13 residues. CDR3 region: CAAEGLGASEQFF. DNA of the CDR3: TGTGCCGCCGAGGGTCTGGGGGCGAGTGAGCAGTTCTTC.

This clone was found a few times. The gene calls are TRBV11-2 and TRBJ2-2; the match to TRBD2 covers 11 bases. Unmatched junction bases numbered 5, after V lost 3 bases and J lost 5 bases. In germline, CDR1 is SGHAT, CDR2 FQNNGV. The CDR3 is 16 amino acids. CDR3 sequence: CASSLEIAGGTGELFF. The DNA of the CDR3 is TGTGCCAGCAGCTTGGAAATAGCGGGAGGGACCGGGGAGCTGTTTTTT. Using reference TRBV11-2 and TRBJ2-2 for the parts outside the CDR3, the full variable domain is EAGVAQSPRYKIIEKRQSVAFWCNPISGHATLYWYQQILGQGPKLLIQFQNNGVVDDSQLPKDRFSAERLKGVDSTLKIQPAKLEDSAVYLCASSLEIAGGTGELFFGEGSRLTVL.

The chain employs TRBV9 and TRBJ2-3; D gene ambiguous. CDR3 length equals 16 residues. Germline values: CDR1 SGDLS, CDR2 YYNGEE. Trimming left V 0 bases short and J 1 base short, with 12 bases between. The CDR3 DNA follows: TGTGCCAGCAGCGTAGTCCCCGTGCCGGGCACAGATACGCAGTATTTT. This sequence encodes CASSVVPVPGTDTQYF.

CDR3 sequence reads: CASSQVSSGRTNEQYF. DNA for the CDR3: TGTGCCAGCAGCCAAGTGTCTAGCGGGAGAACCAACGAGCAGTACTTC. V gene TRBV3-1 (or the pseudogene TRBV3-2) combines with J gene TRBJ2-7; TRBD2 aligns across 10 bases. Trimming took 1 base from V and 5 from J; bases not matched to a gene: 8. Germline values: CDR1 LGHDT, CDR2 YNNKEL (reference sequence). CDR3 size: 16 residues.

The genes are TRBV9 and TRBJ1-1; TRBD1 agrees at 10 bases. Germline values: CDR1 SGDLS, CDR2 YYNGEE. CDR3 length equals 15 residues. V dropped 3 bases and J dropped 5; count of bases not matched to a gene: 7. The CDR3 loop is CASSEGGQGRTEAFF. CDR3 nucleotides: TGTGCCAGCAGCGAGGGGGGACAGGGGAGAACTGAAGCTTTCTTT.

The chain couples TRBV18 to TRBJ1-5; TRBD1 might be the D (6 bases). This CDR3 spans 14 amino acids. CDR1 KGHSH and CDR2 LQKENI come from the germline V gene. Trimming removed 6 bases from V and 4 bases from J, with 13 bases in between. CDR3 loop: CASSPGTSNQPQHF. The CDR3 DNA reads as TGTGCCAGCTCTCCCGGGACATCGAATCAGCCCCAGCATTTT.

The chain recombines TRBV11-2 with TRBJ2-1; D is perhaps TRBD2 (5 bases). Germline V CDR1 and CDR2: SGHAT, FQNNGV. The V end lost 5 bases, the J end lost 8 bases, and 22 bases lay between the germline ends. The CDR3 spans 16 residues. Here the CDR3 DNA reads TGTGCCAGCAGCCTGCGGGTTGCGATGGTAAGGGATGAGCAGTTCTTC. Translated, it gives CASSLRVAMVRDEQFF.

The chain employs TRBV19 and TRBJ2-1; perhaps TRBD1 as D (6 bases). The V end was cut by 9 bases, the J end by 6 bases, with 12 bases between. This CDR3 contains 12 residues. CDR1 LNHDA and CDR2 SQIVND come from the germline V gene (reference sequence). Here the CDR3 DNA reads TGTGCCAGGCGGACAGCTTTCAATGAGCAGTTCTTC. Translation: CARRTAFNEQFF.

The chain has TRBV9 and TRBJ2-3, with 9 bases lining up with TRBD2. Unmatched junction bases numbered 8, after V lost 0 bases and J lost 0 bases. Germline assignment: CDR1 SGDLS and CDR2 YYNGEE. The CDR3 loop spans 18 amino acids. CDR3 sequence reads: CASSVGAGGTASTDTQYF. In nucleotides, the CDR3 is TGTGCCAGCAGCGTAGGAGCGGGAGGCACCGCTAGCACAGATACGCAGTATTTT.

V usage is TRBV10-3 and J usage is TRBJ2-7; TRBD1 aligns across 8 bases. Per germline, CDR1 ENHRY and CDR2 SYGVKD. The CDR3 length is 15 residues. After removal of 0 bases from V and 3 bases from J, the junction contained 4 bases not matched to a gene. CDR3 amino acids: CAISESGQGIYEQYF. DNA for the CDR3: TGTGCCATCAGTGAGTCTGGACAGGGAATCTACGAGCAGTACTTC.

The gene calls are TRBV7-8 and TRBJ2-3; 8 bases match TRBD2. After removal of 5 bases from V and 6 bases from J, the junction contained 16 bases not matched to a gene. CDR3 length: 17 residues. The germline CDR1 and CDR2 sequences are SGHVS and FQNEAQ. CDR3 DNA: TGTGCCAGCAGCCCACCTTGGGGTAGCGGGACGGGGGATACGCAGTATTTT. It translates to CASSPPWGSGTGDTQYF. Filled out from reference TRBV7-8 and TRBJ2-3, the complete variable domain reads GAGVSQSPRYKVAKRGQDVALRCDPISGHVSLFWYQQALGQGPEFLTYFQNEAQLDKSGLPSDRFFAERPEGSVSTLKIQRTQQEDSAVYLCASSPPWGSGTGDTQYFGPGTRLTVL.

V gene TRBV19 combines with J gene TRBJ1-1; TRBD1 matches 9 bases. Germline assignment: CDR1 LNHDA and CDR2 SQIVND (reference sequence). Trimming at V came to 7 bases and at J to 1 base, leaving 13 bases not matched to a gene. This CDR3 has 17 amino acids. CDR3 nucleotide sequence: TGTGCCAGTAATCAAGGGACAGGGAGGTTTGAGAACACTGAAGCTTTCTTT. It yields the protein CASNQGTGRFENTEAFF. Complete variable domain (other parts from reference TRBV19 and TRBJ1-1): DGGITQSPKYLFRKEGQNVTLSCEQNLNHDAMYWYRQDPGQGLRLIYYSQIVNDFQKGDIAEGYSVSREKKESFPLTVTSAQKNPTAFYLCASNQGTGRFENTEAFFGQGTRLTVV.

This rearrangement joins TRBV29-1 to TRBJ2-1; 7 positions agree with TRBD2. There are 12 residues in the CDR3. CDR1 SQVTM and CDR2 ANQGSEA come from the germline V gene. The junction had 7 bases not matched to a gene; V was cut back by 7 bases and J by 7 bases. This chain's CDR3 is CSGQTSTNEQFF. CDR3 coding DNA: TGCAGCGGCCAGACTAGCACTAATGAGCAGTTCTTC.

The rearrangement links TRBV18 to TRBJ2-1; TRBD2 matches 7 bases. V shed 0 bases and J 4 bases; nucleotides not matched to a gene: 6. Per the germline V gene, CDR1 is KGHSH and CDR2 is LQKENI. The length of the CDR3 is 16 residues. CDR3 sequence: CASSPPAAGDYNEQFF. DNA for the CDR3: TGTGCCAGCTCACCACCGGCGGCGGGGGATTACAATGAGCAGTTCTTC. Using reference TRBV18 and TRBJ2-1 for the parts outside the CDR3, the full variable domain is NAGVMQNPRHLVRRRGQEARLRCSPMKGHSHVYWYRQLPEEGLKFMVYLQKENIIDESGMPKERFSAEFPKEGPSILRIQQVVRGDSAAYFCASSPPAAGDYNEQFFGPGTRLTVL.